The present TCR beta chain was sequenced within a study of Ad26.COV2.S vaccination and SARS-CoV-2 variants. Across the whole study: A COV1001 Ad26.COV2.S trial-arm participant provided the sample. Ad26.COV2.S given intramuscularly, once or twice 56 days apart.

The repertoire was sequenced with immunoSEQ multiplex PCR; TCRdb's copy has only in-frame clones and lacks some. The sample yields some 290,000 clones, around 81% seen once. The V gene lost 5 bases and the J gene lost 3 bases, with 12 bases spanning the gap. Per germline, CDR1 SGHTA and CDR2 FQGTGA. This CDR3 is built from 14 residues. Treatment here: around 19 received Ad26.COV2.S at low or high dose, single or two shots; several received placebo; per-sample allocation not given. Each sample was drawn 63 days after the first injection (of vaccine or placebo). The origin of this receptor is a person aged 18-60 years who received the Ad26.COV2.S COVID-19 vaccine or a placebo. The source material was peripheral blood, sampled in a trial of Ad26.COV2.S vaccine versus placebo. The chain couples TRBV7-3 to TRBJ2-3; D is ambiguous. This CDR3 reads CASSPGPSTDTQYF. The CDR3 DNA follows: TGTGCCAGCAGCCCCGGACCCAGTACAGATACGCAGTATTTT.